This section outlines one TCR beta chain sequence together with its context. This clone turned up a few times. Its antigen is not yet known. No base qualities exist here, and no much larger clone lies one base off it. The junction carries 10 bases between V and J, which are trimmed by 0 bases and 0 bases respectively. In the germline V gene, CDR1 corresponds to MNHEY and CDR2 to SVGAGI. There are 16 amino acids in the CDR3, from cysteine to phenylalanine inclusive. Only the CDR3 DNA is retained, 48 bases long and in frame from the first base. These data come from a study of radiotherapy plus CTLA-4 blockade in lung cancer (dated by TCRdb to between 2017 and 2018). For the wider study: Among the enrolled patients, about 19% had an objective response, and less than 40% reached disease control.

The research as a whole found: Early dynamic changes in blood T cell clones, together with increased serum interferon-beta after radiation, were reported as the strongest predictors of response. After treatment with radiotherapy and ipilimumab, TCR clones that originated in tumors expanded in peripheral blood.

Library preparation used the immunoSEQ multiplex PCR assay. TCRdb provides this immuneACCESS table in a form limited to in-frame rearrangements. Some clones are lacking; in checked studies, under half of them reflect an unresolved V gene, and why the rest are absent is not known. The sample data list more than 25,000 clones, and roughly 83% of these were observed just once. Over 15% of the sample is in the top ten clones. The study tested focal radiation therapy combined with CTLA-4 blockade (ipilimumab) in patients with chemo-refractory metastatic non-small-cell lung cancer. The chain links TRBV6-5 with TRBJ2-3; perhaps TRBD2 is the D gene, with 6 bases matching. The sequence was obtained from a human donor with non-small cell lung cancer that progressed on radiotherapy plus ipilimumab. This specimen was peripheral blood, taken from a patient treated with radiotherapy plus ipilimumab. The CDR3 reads CASSYSGRSSTDTQYF. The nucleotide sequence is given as TGTGCCAGCAGTTACTCGGGGAGGTCTAGCACAGATACGCAGTATTTT.